The 18 T cell receptor beta chains given below trace back to one sample, sequenced in a study of OX40 agonist ivuxolimab in advanced cancers. Sequencing used immunoSEQ multiplex PCR; TCRdb keeps in-frame clones, though not all of them. The table includes 13,000 or so clones, roughly two thirds detected once. The source material was CD4+ or CD8+ T cells sorted from blood, sampled in a trial of the OX40 agonist ivuxolimab. Receptors were obtained from an adult with an advanced solid tumor such as melanoma, head and neck, liver or kidney cancer.

The genes are TRBV7-2 and TRBJ2-3, with unresolved D. Trimming left V 5 bases short and J 0 bases short, with 9 bases between. CDR1 SGHTA and CDR2 FQGNSA come from the germline V gene. CDR3 length equals 14 residues. CDR3 sequence: CASSLLGSTDTQYF. DNA of the CDR3: TGTGCCAGCAGCCTCCTGGGAAGCACAGATACGCAGTATTTT. The full variable domain, its missing parts supplied by reference TRBV7-2 and TRBJ2-3, is GAGVSQSPSNKVTEKGKDVELRCDPISGHTALYWYRQSLGQGLEFLIYFQGNSAPDKSGLPSDRFSAERTGGSVSTLTIQRTQQEDSAVYLCASSLLGSTDTQYFGPGTRLTVL.

This clone occurred a few times. This chain connects TRBV19 to TRBJ1-1; D is undetermined. The CDR3 spans 13 residues. Germline CDR1 reads LNHDA; CDR2 reads SQIVND (reference sequence). V was shortened by 3 bases and J by 2 bases, with 7 bases between the two germline ends. The CDR3 DNA reads as TGTGCCAGTAGTATTGCAGAAAACACTGAAGCTTTCTTT. This codes for CASSIAENTEAFF.

The chain's CDR3 is CASSVGGSFGNEQFF. The CDR3, as DNA: TGTGCCAGCAGCGTAGGCGGGAGTTTCGGCAATGAGCAGTTCTTC. The gene calls are TRBV9 and TRBJ2-1; 7 bases line up with TRBD2. CDR3 size: 15 residues. With 0 bases clipped from V and 6 bases from J, the junction kept 6 bases outside the gene matches. Germline loops: CDR1 SGDLS, CDR2 YYNGEE.

The rearrangement uses TRBV2 and TRBJ2-4, with TRBD1 matching over 7 bases. Germline V gene lookup returns CDR1 SNHLY and CDR2 FYNNEI. The CDR3 consists of 16 residues. The ends lost 3 bases at V and 0 bases at J; junction bases unmatched: 5. The CDR3 here is CASSDRQGEAKNIQYF. The CDR3 coding sequence is TGTGCCAGCAGTGATCGGCAGGGGGAAGCCAAAAACATTCAGTACTTC.

The rearrangement joins TRBV7-3 to TRBJ2-2; D is uncertain. The CDR3 covers 13 residues. Trimming pared 6 bases from V and 2 bases from J, leaving 7 bases between. Germline V gene data show CDR1 as SGHTA and CDR2 as FQGTGA. DNA of the CDR3: TGTGCCAGCAGTTACAGAAACACCGGGGAGCTGTTTTTT. This gives the protein CASSYRNTGELFF.

This clone counts as medium-sized. At the DNA level, this CDR3 is encoded by other sequences in the same sample as well. This chain joins TRBV5-8 and TRBJ2-1; D uncertain. The CDR3 has 12 amino acids. Germline values: CDR1 SGHTS, CDR2 YDEGEE. Trimming shortened V by 4 bases and J by 7 bases, and 9 bases separated the two germline ends. Here the CDR3 reads CASSLGGNEQFF. CDR3 nucleotide sequence: TGTGCCAGCAGCCTAGGCGGAAATGAGCAGTTCTTC.

The chain uses TRBV7-9 and TRBJ2-7; D uncertain. This CDR3 is built from 16 residues. In germline, CDR1 is SEHNR, CDR2 FQNEAQ (reference sequence). V shed 6 bases and J shed 6 bases, with 24 bases lying between them. For the CDR3, the DNA is TGTGCCAGCAGTTCGCCGGTGGGCCCCACCCTTCTCGAGCAGTACTTC. Protein product: CASSSPVGPTLLEQYF.

This rearrangement joins TRBV27 to TRBJ1-5; no clear D. The V end lost 6 bases, the J end lost 4 bases, and 16 bases lay between the germline ends. Germline CDR1 is MNHEY and CDR2 is SMNVEV (reference sequence). The CDR3 spans 15 residues. The CDR3 loop is CASRSLRDWNQPQHF. CDR3 sequence (DNA): TGTGCCAGCAGGTCCCTCCGCGACTGGAATCAGCCCCAGCATTTT.

V is TRBV19 and J is TRBJ1-5; 9 nucleotides match TRBD1. Germline-derived CDR1 and CDR2 are LNHDA and SQIVND (reference sequence). V was clipped by 2 bases and J by 4 bases; unmatched bases: 6. The CDR3 consists of 16 residues. The CDR3 sequence: CASSITGQGGNQPQHF. The DNA for the CDR3 is TGTGCCAGTAGTATAACGGGACAGGGAGGTAATCAGCCCCAGCATTTT.

V usage is TRBV29-1 and J usage is TRBJ2-3; D not resolved. This CDR3 has 12 amino acids. From germline, CDR1 is SQVTM and CDR2 ANQGSEA. Trimming removed 7 bases at V and 2 bases at J, with 10 bases between. The DNA for the CDR3 is TGCAGCGCCGACACTTACACAGATACGCAGTATTTT. It encodes CSADTYTDTQYF.

This clone ranks as medium-sized. The chain recombines TRBV5-8 with TRBJ1-2; D is uncertain. CDR3 length: 13 amino acids. The germline CDR1 and CDR2 sequences are SGHTS and YDEGEE. The V gene lost 6 bases and the J gene lost 8 bases, with 17 bases spanning the gap. The CDR3 reads CASTTGVVSGYTF. CDR3 in DNA: TGTGCCAGCACCACTGGGGTAGTATCGGGCTACACCTTC.

The chain uses TRBV30 and TRBJ1-4, with D uncertain. This CDR3 region has 11 residues. Trimming stripped 8 bases from V and 8 bases from J, with 12 bases between. CDR1 and CDR2 (germline): GTSNPN, SVGIG (reference sequence). The CDR3 spells CAEGPAEKLFF. In DNA, the CDR3 is TGTGCCGAAGGACCGGCGGAAAAACTGTTTTTT.

Regarding this clone: Other DNA sequences in the same sample also yield this CDR3. The chain uses TRBV5-1 and TRBJ2-7; 8 nucleotides align to TRBD1. The V and J ends lost 10 bases and 4 bases, in that order; junction bases with no gene match: 7. The germline V gene encodes CDR1 SGHRS and CDR2 YFSETQ. This CDR3 is 12 amino acids long. The CDR3 DNA follows: TGCGCCGGAGGGGACAGGAGATACGAGCAGTACTTC. It encodes CAGGDRRYEQYF.

The chain joins TRBV6-5 to TRBJ2-7; 10 bases fit TRBD1. In germline, CDR1 is MNHEY, CDR2 SVGAGI. J was trimmed by 5 bases and V by 8 bases; bases with no gene match: 6. The CDR3 length is 13 residues. The DNA of the CDR3 is TGTGCCAGCTCGGACAGGGGGAAGGACGAGCAGTACTTC. This gives the protein CASSDRGKDEQYF.

The chain couples TRBV7-9 to TRBJ2-5, with 7 bases fitting TRBD1. From germline, CDR1 is SEHNR and CDR2 FQNEAQ (reference sequence). V lost 5 bases, J lost 0 bases, and 9 bases stayed unmatched. The CDR3 is 16 residues long. This CDR3 is CASSRPPQGYQETQYF. Written as DNA, the CDR3 is TGTGCCAGCAGCCGTCCTCCACAGGGGTACCAAGAGACCCAGTACTTC.

This clone was seen more than once but under ten times. The chain recombines TRBV7-2 with TRBJ2-1; 9 nucleotides align to TRBD2. The V gene's germline CDR1 is SGHTA and CDR2 FQGNSA. The CDR3 loop spans 18 amino acids. V was clipped by 5 bases and J by 1 base; unmatched bases: 12. The CDR3: CASSPRTSVKFSYNEQFF. CDR3 coding DNA: TGTGCCAGCAGCCCGAGGACTAGCGTGAAGTTTTCCTACAATGAGCAGTTCTTC.

This clone was counted ten times or more. The same CDR3 can be traced to other DNA sequences in this sample. V usage is TRBV11-3 and J usage is TRBJ1-1; D remains ambiguous. V lost 5 bases to trimming and J lost 2 bases, with 6 bases between them. The CDR3 loop spans 12 amino acids. The germline V gene encodes CDR1 SGHNT and CDR2 YENEEA. CDR3 nucleotide sequence: TGTGCCAGCAGCGACGAAAACACTGAAGCTTTCTTT. Its protein product is CASSDENTEAFF. Together with reference TRBV11-3 and TRBJ1-1, the CDR3 gives the full variable domain: EAGVVQSPRYKIIEKKQPVAFWCNPISGHNTLYWYLQNLGQGPELLIRYENEEAVDDSQLPKDRFSAERLKGVDSTLKIQPAELGDSAVYLCASSDENTEAFFGQGTRLTVV.

V usage is TRBV6-1 and J usage is TRBJ1-2; D not certain. Trimming took 6 bases from V and 3 from J, leaving 11 bases between them. Germline V CDR1 and CDR2: MNHNS, SASEGT. CDR3 length: 13 amino acids. The CDR3 loop reads CASRETRDYGYTF. CDR3 nucleotides: TGTGCCAGCAGAGAGACACGCGACTATGGCTACACCTTC.